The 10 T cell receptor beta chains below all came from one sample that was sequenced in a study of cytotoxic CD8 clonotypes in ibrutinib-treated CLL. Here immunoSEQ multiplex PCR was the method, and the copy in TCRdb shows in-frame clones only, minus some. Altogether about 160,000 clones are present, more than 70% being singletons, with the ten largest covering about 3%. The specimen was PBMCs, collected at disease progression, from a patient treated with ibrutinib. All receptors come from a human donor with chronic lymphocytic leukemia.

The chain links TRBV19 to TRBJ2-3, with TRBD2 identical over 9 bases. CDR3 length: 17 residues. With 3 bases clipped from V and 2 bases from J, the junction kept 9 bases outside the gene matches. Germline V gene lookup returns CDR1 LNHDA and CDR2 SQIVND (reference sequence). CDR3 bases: TGTGCCAGTAGTATCGTAGCGGGAGCCAAGGACACAGATACGCAGTATTTT. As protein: CASSIVAGAKDTDTQYF.

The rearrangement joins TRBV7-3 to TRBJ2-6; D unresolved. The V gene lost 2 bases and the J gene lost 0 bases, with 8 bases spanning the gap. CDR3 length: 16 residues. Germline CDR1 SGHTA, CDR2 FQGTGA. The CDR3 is CASSLGHGSGANVLTF. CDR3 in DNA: TGTGCCAGCAGCTTAGGTCATGGCTCTGGGGCCAACGTCCTGACTTTC.

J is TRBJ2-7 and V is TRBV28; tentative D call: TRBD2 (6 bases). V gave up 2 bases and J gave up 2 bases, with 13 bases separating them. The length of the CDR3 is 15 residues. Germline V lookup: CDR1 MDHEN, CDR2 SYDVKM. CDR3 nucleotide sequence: TGTGCCAGCAGTTTACCCTCCGGGGGTACCTACGAGCAGTACTTC. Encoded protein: CASSLPSGGTYEQYF.

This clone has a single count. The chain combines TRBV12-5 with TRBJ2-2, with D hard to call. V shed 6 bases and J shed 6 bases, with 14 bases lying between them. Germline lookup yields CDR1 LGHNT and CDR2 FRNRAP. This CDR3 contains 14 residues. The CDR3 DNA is TGTGCTAGTGGCACACCCCTCCGATCCGGGGAGCTGTTTTTT. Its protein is CASGTPLRSGELFF.

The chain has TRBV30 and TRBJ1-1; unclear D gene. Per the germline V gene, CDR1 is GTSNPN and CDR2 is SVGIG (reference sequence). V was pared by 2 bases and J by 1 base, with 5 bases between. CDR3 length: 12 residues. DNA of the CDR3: TGTGCCTGGAGTAGGGAGAACACTGAAGCTTTCTTT. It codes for CAWSRENTEAFF.

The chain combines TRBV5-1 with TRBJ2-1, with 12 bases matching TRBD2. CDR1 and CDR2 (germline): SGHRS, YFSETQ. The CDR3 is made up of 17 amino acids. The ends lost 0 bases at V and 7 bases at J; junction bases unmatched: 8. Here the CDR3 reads CASSLVLAGGPNNEQFF. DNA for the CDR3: TGCGCCAGCAGCTTGGTGCTAGCGGGAGGGCCGAATAATGAGCAGTTCTTC.

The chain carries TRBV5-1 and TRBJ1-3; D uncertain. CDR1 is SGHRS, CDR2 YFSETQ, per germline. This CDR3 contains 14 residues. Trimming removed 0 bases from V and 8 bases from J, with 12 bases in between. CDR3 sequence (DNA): TGCGCCAGCAGCTTGGCCAATCCAGGTGACACCATATATTTT. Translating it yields CASSLANPGDTIYF.

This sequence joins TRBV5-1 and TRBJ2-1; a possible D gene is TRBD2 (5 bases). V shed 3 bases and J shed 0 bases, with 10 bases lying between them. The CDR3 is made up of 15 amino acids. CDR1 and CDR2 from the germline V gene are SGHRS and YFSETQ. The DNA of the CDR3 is TGCGCCAGCAGCTCTAGACTAAGCTCCTACAATGAGCAGTTCTTC. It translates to CASSSRLSSYNEQFF. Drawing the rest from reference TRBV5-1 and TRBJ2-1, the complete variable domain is KAGVTQTPRYLIKTRGQQVTLSCSPISGHRSVSWYQQTPGQGLQFLFEYFSETQRNKGNFPGRFSGRQFSNSRSEMNVSTLELGDSALYLCASSSRLSSYNEQFFGPGTRLTVL.

DNA of the CDR3: TGTGCCAGTAGTATAGATCTAGAAGGACATAGCAATCAGCCCCAGCATTTT. Amino acid sequence: CASSIDLEGHSNQPQHF. The chain links TRBV19 to TRBJ1-5; possible D gene TRBD1, 5 bases. The germline V and J ends were trimmed by 0 bases and 0 bases, with 12 bases remaining between them. This CDR3 contains 17 residues. Germline CDR1 LNHDA, CDR2 SQIVND (reference sequence). The full variable domain, its missing parts supplied by reference TRBV19 and TRBJ1-5, is DGGITQSPKYLFRKEGQNVTLSCEQNLNHDAMYWYRQDPGQGLRLIYYSQIVNDFQKGDIAEGYSVSREKKESFPLTVTSAQKNPTAFYLCASSIDLEGHSNQPQHFGDGTRLSIL.

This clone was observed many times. The CDR3 region is CASSFKGGSGSIAYEQYF. CDR3 DNA sequence: TGTGCCAGCAGTTTTAAGGGGGGGAGCGGGAGTATTGCCTACGAGCAGTACTTC. V gene TRBV27 combines with J gene TRBJ2-7; TRBD2 matches at 8 bases. V was pared by 3 bases and J by 2 bases, with 15 bases of the junction left unmatched. The V gene's germline CDR1 is MNHEY and CDR2 SMNVEV (reference sequence). The CDR3 contains 18 residues.